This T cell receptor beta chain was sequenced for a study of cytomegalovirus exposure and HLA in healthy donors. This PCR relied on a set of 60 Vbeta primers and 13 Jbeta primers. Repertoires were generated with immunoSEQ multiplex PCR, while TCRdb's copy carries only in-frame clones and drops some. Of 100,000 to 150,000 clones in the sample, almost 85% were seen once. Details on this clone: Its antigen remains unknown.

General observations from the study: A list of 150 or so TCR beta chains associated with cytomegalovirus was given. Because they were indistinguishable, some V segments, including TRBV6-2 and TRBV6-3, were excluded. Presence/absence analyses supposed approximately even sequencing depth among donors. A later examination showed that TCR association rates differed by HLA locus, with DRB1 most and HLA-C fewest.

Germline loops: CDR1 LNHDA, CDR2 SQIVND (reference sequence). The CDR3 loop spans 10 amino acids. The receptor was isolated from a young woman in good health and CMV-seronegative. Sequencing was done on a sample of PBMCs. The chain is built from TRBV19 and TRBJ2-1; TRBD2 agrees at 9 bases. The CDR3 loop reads CSSGSYEQFF. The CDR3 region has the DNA TGTAGTAGCGGGAGTTATGAGCAGTTCTTC.